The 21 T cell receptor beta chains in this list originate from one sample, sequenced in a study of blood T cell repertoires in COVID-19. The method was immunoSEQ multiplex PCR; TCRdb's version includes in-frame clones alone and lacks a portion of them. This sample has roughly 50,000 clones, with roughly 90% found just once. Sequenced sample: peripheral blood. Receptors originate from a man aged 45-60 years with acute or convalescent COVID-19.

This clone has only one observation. The CDR3 spells CASSLGQVAFF. CDR3 nucleotide sequence: TGTGCCAGCAGCCTTGGACAGGTAGCTTTCTTT. The J gene is TRBJ1-1, the V gene TRBV6-5, with 7 bases that match TRBD1. The CDR3 runs to 11 residues. The J segment lost 10 bases and the V segment lost 6 bases, leaving 5 bases of the junction unmatched. Germline CDR1 is MNHEY and CDR2 is SVGAGI.

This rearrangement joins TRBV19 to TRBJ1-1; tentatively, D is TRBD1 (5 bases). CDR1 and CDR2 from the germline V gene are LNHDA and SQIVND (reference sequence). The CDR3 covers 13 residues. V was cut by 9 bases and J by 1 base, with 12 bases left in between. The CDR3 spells CASRQFQNTEAFF. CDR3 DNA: TGTGCCAGCAGACAGTTCCAGAACACTGAAGCTTTCTTT.

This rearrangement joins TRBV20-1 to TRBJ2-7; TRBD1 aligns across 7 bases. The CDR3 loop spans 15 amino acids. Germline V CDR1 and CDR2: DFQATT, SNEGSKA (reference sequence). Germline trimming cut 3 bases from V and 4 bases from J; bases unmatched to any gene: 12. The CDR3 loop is CSASPARGQPYEQYF. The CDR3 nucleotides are TGCAGTGCTAGTCCCGCCCGGGGACAGCCTTACGAGCAGTACTTC.

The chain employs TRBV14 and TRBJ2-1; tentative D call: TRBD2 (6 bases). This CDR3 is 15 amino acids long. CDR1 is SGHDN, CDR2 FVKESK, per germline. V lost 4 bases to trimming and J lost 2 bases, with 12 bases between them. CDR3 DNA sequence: TGTGCCAGCAGCCGAGCGGGTTGGCCCTACAATGAGCAGTTCTTC. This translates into CASSRAGWPYNEQFF.

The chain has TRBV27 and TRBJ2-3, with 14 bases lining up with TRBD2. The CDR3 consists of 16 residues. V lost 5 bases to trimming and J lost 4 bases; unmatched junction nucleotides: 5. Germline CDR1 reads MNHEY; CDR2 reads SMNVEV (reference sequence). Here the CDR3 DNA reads TGTGCCAGCAGTATCGGACTAGCGGGAGGATCAGATACGCAGTATTTT. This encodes CASSIGLAGGSDTQYF.

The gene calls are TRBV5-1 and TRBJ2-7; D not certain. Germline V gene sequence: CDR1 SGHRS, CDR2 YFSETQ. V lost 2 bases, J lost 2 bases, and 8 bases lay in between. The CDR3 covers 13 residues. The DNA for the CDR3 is TGCGCCAGCAGCTTCGGGTTACCCTACGAGCAGTACTTC. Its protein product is CASSFGLPYEQYF.

The CDR3 DNA sequence: TGCGCCAGCAGCTTAACGGGGGATAACTATGGCTACACCTTC. It translates to CASSLTGDNYGYTF. The rearrangement joins TRBV5-1 to TRBJ1-2; possible D gene TRBD1, 5 bases. V was pared by 2 bases and J by 1 base, with 9 bases between. Germline V gene lookup returns CDR1 SGHRS and CDR2 YFSETQ. CDR3 length: 14 residues.

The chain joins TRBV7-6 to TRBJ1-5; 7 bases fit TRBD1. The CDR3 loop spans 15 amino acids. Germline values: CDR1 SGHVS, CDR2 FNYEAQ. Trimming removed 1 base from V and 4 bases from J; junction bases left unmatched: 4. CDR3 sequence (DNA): TGTGCCAGCAGCTTAGAGGCAGGGGGAAATCAGCCCCAGCATTTT. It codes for CASSLEAGGNQPQHF. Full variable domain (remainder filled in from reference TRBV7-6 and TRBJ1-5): GAGVSQSPRYKVTKRGQDVALRCDPISGHVSLYWYRQALGQGPEFLTYFNYEAQQDKSGLPNDRFSAERPEGSISTLTIQRTEQRDSAMYRCASSLEAGGNQPQHFGDGTRLSIL.

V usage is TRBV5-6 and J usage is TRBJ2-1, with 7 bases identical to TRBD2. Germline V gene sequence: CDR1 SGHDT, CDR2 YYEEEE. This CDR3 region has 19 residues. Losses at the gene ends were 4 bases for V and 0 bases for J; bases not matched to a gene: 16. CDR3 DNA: TGTGCCAGCAGCAAGGGACTAAGGGCTTCATCTTACTCCTACAATGAGCAGTTCTTC. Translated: CASSKGLRASSYSYNEQFF. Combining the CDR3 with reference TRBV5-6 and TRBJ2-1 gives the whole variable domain DAGVTQSPTHLIKTRGQQVTLRCSPKSGHDTVSWYQQALGQGPQFIFQYYEEEERQRGNFPDRFSGHQFPNYSSELNVNALLLGDSALYLCASSKGLRASSYSYNEQFFGPGTRLTVL.

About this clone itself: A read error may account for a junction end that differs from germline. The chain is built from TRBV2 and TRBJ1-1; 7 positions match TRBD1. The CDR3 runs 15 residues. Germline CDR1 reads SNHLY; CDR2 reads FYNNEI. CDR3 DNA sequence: TGTGCCAGCAGAGAAGTTCACAGGGGCAACACTGAAGCTTTCTTT. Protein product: CASREVHRGNTEAFF.

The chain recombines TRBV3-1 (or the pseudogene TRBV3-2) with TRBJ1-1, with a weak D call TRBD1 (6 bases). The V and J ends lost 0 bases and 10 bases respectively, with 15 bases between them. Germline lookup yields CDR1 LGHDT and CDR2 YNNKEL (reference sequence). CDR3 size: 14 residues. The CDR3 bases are TGTGCCAGCAGCCAAGATAGGGGGAATCGGAGAGCTTTCTTT. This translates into CASSQDRGNRRAFF.

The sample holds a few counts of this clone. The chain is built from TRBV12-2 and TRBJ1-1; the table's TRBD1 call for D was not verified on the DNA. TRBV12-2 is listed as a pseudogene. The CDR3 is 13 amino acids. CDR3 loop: CASRFSRDSRSFF. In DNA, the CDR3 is TGTGCAAGTCGCTTTTCTCGGGACAGCCGGTCCTTCTTT.

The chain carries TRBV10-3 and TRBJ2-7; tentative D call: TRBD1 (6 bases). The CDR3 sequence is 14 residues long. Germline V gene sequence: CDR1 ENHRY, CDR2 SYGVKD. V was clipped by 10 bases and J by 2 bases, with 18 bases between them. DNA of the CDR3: TGTGCCACATCGTATAAGGGACAAGCCTACGAGCAGTACTTC. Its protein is CATSYKGQAYEQYF.

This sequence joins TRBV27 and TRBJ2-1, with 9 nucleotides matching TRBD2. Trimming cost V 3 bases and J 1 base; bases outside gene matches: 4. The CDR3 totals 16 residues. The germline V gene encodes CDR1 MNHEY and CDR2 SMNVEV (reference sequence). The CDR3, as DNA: TGTGCCAGCAGTTTGTGGGCGGGAGGGTCCTACAATGAGCAGTTCTTC. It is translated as CASSLWAGGSYNEQFF.

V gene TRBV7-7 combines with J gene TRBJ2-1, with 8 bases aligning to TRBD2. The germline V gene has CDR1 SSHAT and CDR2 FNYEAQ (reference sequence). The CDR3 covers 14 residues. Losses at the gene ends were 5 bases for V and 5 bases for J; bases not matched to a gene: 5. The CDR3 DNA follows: TGTGCCAGCAGCGTTAGCGGGGTCAACAATGAGCAGTTCTTC. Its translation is CASSVSGVNNEQFF. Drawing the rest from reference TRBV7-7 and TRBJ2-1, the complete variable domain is GAGVSQSPRYKVTKRGQDVTLRCDPISSHATLYWYQQALGQGPEFLTYFNYEAQPDKSGLPSDRFSAERPEGSISTLTIQRTEQRDSAMYRCASSVSGVNNEQFFGPGTRLTVL.

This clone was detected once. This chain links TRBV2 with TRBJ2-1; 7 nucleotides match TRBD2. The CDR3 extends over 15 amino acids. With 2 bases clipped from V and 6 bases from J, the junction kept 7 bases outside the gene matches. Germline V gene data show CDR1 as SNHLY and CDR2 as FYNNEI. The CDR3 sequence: CASSENWGGSNEQFF. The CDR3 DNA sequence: TGTGCCAGCAGTGAAAACTGGGGGGGAAGCAATGAGCAGTTCTTC.

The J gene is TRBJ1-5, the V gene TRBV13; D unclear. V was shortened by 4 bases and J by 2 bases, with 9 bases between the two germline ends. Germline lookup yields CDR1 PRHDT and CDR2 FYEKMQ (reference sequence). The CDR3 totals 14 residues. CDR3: CASSSGGGNQPQHF. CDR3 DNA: TGTGCCAGCAGCTCGGGAGGCGGCAATCAGCCCCAGCATTTT. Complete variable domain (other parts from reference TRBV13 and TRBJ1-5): AAGVIQSPRHLIKEKRETATLKCYPIPRHDTVYWYQQGPGQDPQFLISFYEKMQSDKGSIPDRFSAQQFSDYHSELNMSSLELGDSALYFCASSSGGGNQPQHFGDGTRLSIL.

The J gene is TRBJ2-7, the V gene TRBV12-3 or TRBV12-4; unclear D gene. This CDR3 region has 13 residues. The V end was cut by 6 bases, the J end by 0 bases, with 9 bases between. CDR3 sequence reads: CASRRLDSYEQYF. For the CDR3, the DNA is TGTGCCAGCAGAAGACTCGACTCCTACGAGCAGTACTTC.

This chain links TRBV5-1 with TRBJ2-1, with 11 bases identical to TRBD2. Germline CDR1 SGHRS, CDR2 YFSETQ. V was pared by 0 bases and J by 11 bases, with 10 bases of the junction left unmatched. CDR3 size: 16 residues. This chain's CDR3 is CASSLGLLAGGEKQFF. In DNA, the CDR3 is TGCGCCAGCAGCTTGGGTTTGTTAGCGGGAGGGGAGAAGCAGTTCTTC.

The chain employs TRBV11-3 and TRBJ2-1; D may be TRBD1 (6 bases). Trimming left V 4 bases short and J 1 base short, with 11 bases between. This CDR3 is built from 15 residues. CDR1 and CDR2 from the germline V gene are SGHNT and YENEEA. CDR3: CASSSYRESYNEQFF. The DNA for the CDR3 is TGTGCCAGCAGCTCCTACAGGGAGTCCTACAATGAGCAGTTCTTC.

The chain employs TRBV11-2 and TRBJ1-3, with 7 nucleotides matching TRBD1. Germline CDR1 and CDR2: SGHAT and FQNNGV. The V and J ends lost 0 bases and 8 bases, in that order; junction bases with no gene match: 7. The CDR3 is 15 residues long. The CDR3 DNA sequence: TGTGCCAGCAGCTTAGATATGGGACAGTTACACACCATATATTTT. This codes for CASSLDMGQLHTIYF.